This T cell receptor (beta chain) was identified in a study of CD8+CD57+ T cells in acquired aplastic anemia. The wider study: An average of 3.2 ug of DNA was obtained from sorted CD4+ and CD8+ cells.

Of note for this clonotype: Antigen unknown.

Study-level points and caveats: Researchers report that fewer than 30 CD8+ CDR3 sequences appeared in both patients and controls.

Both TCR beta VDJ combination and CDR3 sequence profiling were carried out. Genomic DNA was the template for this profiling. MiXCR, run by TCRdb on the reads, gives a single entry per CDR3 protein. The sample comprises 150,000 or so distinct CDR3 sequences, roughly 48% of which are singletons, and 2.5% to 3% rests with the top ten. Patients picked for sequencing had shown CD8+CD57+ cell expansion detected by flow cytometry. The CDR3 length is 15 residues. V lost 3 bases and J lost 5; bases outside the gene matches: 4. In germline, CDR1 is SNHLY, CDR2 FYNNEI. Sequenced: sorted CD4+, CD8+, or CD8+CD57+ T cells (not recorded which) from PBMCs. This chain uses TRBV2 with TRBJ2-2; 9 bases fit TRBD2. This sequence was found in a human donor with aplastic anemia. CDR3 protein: CASSEAGGPTGELFF. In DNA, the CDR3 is TGTGCCAGCAGTGAGGCGGGGGGGCCGACCGGGGAGCTGTTTTTT.